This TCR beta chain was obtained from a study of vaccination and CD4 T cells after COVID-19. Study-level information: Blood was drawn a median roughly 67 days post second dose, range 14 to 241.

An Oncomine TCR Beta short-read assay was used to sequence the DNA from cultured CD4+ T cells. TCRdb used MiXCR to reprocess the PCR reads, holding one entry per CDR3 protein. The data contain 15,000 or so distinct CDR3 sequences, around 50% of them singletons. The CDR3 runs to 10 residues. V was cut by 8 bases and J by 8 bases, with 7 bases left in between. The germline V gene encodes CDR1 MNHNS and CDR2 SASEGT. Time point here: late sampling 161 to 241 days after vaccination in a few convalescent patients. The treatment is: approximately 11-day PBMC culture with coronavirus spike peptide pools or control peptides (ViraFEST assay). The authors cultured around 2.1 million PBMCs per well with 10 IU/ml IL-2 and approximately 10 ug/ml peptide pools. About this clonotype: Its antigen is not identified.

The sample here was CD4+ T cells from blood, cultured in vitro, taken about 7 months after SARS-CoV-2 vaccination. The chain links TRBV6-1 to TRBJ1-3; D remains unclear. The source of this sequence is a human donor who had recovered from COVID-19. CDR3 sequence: CASGLDTIYF. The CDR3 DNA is TGTGCCAGCGGGCTGGACACCATATATTTT.